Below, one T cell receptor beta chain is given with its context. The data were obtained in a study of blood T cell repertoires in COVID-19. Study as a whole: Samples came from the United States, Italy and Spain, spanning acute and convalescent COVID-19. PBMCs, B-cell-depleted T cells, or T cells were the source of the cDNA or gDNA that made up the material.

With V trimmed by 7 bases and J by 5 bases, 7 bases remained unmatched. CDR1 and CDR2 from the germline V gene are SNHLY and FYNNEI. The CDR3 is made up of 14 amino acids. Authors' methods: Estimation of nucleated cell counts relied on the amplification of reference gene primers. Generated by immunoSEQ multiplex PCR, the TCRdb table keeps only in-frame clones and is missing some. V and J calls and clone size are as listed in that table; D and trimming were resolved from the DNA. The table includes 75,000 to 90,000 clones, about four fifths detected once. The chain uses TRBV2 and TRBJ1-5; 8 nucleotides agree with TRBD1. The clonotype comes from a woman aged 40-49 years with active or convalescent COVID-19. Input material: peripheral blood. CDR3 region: CASTPQGGDQPQHF. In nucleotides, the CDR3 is TGTGCCAGCACCCCACAGGGGGGAGATCAGCCCCAGCATTTT.